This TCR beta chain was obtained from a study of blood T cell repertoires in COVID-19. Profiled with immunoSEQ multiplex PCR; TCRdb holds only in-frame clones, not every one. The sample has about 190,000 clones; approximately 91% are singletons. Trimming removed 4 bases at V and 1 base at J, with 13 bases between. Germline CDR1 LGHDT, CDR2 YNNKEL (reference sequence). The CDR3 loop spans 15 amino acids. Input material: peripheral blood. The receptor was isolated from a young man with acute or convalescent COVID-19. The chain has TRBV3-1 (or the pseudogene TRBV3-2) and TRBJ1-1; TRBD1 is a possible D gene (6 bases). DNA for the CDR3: TGTGCCAGCAGCCCGGTGGGACATAGGAACACTGAAGCTTTCTTT. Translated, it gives CASSPVGHRNTEAFF.